This TCR beta chain was retrieved from a study (dated by TCRdb to 2012 to 2014). Reading the germline V gene gives CDR1 LGHNA and CDR2 YSLEER. There are 15 amino acids in the CDR3, from cysteine to phenylalanine inclusive. Only the CDR3 region is kept as DNA, spanning 45 bases read in frame from base 1. V drops 0 bases and J drops 1 base, leaving 9 bases in between. Sequenced using an Illumina Genome Analyzer IIx. TCRdb passed the public sequencing reads through fastp at Q25 and MiXCR, retaining productive beta sequences. Merged by CDR3 protein, the rows form single entries marked with the most common genes and DNA. The sample has nearly 15,000 distinct CDR3 sequences on record, around 35% of them singletons. The ten top clones hold 15% to 20% of the sample. This clonotype is regarded as medium-sized (0.01 to 0.1%). The specificity of this receptor is unknown. Per-base qualities were not stored, and no clone one base away is much larger.

Sequenced material: blood. Recombination connected TRBV4-3 to TRBJ1-1; possibly the D gene is TRBD1, per 5 matching bases. This clonotype originated in a human donor. The sequence in DNA is TGCGCCAGCAGCCAAGATCTTCAGGGGAACACTGAAGCTTTCTTT. Translated, this gives CASSQDLQGNTEAFF.